The clone carrying this T cell receptor beta chain appeared many times. The antigen is unknown. The data derive from a study of spatial heterogeneity in lung cancer. Study-wide background: Fewer alpha-chain than beta-chain sequences were consistently detected.

Study findings and constraints: TCRs found ubiquitously expanded in tumor appeared in blood more at resection than at follow-up.

Each TCR cDNA molecule carried a unique molecular identifier. MiXCR, applied by TCRdb to the 5' RACE reads, yields one record per CDR3 protein. The sample has some 55,000 distinct CDR3 sequences; approximately 6.3% are singletons. Documented time point: sample taken at primary tumor resection. Whole RNA, which was extracted from tumor, nontumor lung tissue or frozen PBMC, was sequenced without any cell sorting. Looked up from germline, CDR1 is ENHRY and CDR2 is SYGVKD. CDR3 length: 14 amino acids. Trimming removed 3 bases from V and 1 base from J; junction bases left unmatched: 2. The clonotype originates from a female donor with early-stage non-small cell lung cancer. V is TRBV10-3 and J is TRBJ1-1, with 7 bases matching TRBD1. Sample: PBMCs, taken at surgery. For the CDR3, the DNA is TGTGCCATCAGTGAAACAGGGGCGAACACTGAAGCTTTCTTT. Translating gives CAISETGANTEAFF.